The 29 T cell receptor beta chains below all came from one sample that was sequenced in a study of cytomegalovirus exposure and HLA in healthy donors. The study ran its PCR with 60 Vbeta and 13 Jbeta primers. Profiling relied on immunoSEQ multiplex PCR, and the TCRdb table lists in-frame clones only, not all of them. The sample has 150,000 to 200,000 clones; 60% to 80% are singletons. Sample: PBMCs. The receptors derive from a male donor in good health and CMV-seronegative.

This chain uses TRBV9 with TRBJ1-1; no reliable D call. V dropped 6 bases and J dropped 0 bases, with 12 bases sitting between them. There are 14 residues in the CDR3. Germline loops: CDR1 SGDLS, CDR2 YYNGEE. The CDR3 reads CASTPQIMNTEAFF. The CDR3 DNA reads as TGTGCCAGCACCCCCCAAATCATGAACACTGAAGCTTTCTTT.

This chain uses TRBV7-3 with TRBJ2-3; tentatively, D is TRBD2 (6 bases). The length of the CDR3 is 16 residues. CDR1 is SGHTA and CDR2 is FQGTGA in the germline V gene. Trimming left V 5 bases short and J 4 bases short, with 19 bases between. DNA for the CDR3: TGTGCCAGCAGCCCGACTAGGGCGGGTTGGGCAGATACGCAGTATTTT. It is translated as CASSPTRAGWADTQYF.

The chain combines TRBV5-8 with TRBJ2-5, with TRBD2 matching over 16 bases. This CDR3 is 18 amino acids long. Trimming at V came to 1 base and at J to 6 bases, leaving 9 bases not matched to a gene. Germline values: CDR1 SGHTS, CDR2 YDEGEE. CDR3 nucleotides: TGTGCCAGCAGCTTGCGGGCCCAGGGACTAGCGGGAGGGCAGACCCAGTACTTC. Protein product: CASSLRAQGLAGGQTQYF. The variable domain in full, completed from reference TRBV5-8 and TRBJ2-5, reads EAGVTQSPTHLIKTRGQQATLRCSPISGHTSVYWYQQALGLGLQFLLWYDEGEERNRGNFPPRFSGRQFPNYSSELNVNALELEDSALYLCASSLRAQGLAGGQTQYFGPGTRLLVL.

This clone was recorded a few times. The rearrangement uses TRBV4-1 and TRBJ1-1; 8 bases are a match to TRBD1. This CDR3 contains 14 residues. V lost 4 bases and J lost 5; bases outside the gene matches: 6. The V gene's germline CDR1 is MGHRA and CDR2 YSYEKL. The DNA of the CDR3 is TGCGCCAGCAGCCTCAGGGGGCGAAGAACTGAAGCTTTCTTT. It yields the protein CASSLRGRRTEAFF.

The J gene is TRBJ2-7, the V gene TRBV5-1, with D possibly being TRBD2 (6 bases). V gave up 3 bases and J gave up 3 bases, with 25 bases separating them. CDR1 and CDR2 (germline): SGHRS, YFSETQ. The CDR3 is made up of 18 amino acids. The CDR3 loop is CASSSRLKIRDSHYEQYF. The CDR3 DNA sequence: TGCGCCAGCAGCTCGAGACTAAAGATTAGGGACTCCCACTACGAGCAGTACTTC.

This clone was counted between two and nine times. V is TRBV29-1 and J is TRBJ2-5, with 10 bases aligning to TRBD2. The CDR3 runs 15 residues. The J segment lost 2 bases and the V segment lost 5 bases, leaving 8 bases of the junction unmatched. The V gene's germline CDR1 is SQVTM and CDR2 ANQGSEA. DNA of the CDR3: TGCAGCGTTATCGGACTAGCGGATCTTCAAGAGACCCAGTACTTC. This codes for CSVIGLADLQETQYF.

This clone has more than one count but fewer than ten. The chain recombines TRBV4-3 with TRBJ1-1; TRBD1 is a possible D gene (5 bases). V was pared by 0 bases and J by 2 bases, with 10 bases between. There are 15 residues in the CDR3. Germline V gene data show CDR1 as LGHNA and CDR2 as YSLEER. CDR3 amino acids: CASSQDRWGNTEAFF. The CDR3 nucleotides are TGCGCCAGCAGCCAAGATAGGTGGGGCAACACTGAAGCTTTCTTT.

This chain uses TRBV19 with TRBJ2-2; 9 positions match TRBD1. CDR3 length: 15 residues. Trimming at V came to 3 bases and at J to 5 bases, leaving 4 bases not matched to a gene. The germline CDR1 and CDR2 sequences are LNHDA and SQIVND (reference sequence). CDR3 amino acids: CASSMGDRETGELFF. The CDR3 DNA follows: TGTGCCAGTAGTATGGGGGACAGGGAGACCGGGGAGCTGTTTTTT. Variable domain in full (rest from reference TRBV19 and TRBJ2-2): DGGITQSPKYLFRKEGQNVTLSCEQNLNHDAMYWYRQDPGQGLRLIYYSQIVNDFQKGDIAEGYSVSREKKESFPLTVTSAQKNPTAFYLCASSMGDRETGELFFGEGSRLTVL.

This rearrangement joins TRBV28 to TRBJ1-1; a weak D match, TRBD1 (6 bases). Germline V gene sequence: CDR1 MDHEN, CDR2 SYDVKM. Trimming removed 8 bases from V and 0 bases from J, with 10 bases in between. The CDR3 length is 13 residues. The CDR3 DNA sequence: TGTGCCAGCGCGACAGGTATGAACACTGAAGCTTTCTTT. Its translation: CASATGMNTEAFF.

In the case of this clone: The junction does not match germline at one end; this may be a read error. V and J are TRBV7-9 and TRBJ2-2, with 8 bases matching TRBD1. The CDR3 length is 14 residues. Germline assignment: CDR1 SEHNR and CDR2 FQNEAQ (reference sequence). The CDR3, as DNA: TGTTCCAGCAGCCTAGGACAGGGTCACGGGGAGCTGTTTTTT. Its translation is CSSSLGQGHGELFF.

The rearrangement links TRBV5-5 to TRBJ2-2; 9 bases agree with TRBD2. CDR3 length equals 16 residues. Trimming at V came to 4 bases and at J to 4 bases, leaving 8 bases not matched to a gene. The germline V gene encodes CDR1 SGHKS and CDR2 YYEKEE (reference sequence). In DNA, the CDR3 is TGTGCCAGCAGCCTGGTACTAGCGGGTATCACCGGGGAGCTGTTTTTT. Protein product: CASSLVLAGITGELFF.

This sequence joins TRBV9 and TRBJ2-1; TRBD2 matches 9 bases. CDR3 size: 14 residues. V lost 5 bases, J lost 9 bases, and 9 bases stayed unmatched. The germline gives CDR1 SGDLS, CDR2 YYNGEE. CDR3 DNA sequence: TGTGCCAGCAGTAAAAGACTAGCGGATGTTGAGCAGTTCTTC. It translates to CASSKRLADVEQFF. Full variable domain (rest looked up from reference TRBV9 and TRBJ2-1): DSGVTQTPKHLITATGQRVTLRCSPRSGDLSVYWYQQSLDQGLQFLIQYYNGEERAKGNILERFSAQQFPDLHSELNLSSLELGDSALYFCASSKRLADVEQFFGPGTRLTVL.

The CDR3 is CASSLDRGGQPQHF. In nucleotides, the CDR3 is TGTGCCAGCAGCTTGGACAGGGGTGGTCAGCCCCAGCATTTT. The chain joins TRBV2 to TRBJ1-5, with TRBD1 identical over 9 bases. Germline assignment: CDR1 SNHLY and CDR2 FYNNEI. This CDR3 region has 14 residues. Losses at the gene ends were 6 bases for V and 6 bases for J; bases not matched to a gene: 6.

In nucleotides, the CDR3 is TGCGCCAGCAGCTTGGGCCCAGCGGAGGACGGGGAGCTGTTTTTT. Its protein is CASSLGPAEDGELFF. This sequence joins TRBV5-1 and TRBJ2-2; perhaps TRBD2 as D (5 bases). Trimming took off 0 bases at V and 7 bases at J, with 13 bases between the two ends. Germline CDR1 is SGHRS and CDR2 is YFSETQ. This CDR3 has 15 residues.

The CDR3 bases are TGTGCCAGCATTCCGGGACTACCCACAGATACGCAGTATTTT. Its translation: CASIPGLPTDTQYF. V gene TRBV28 combines with J gene TRBJ2-3; 7 nucleotides agree with TRBD2. Unmatched junction bases numbered 6, after V lost 7 bases and J lost 2 bases. CDR3 length: 14 residues. Germline V gene sequence: CDR1 MDHEN, CDR2 SYDVKM.

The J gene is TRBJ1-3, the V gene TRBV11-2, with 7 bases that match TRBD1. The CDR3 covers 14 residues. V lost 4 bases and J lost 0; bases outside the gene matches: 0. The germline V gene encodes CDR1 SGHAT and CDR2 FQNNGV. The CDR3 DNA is TGTGCCAGCAGCTGGGACAGCTCTGGAAACACCATATATTTT. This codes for CASSWDSSGNTIYF.

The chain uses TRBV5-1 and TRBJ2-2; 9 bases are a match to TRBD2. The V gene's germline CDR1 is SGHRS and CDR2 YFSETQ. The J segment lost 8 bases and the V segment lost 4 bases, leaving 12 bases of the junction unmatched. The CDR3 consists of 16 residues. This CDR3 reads CASSAGTSSNWGELFF. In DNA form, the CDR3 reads TGCGCCAGCAGCGCGGGGACTAGCTCAAACTGGGGGGAGCTGTTTTTT.

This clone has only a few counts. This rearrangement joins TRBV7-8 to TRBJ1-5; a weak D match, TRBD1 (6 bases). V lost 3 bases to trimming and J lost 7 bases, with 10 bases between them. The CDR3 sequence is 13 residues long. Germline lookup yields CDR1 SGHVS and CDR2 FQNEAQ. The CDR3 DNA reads TGTGCCAGCAGCTTGACAGGCGAGCAGCCCCAGCATTTT. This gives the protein CASSLTGEQPQHF.

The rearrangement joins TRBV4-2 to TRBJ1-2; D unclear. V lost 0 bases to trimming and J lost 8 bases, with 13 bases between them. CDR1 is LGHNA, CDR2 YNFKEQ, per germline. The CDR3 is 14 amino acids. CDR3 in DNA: TGTGCCAGCAGCCAAGAAGTTCGGGGTTCCGGCTACACCTTC. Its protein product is CASSQEVRGSGYTF.

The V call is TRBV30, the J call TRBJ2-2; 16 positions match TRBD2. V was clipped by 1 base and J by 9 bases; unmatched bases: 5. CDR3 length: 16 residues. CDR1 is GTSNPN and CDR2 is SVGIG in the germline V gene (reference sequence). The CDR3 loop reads CAWSGGTSGRVRELFF. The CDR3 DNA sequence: TGTGCCTGGAGTGGGGGGACTAGCGGGAGGGTCCGGGAGCTGTTTTTT.

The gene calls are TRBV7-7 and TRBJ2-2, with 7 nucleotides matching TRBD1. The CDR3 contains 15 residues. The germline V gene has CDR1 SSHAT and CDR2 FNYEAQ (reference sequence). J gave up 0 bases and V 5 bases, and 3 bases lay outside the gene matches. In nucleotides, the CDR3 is TGTGCCAGCAGCCCGGGACAGACGAACACCGGGGAGCTGTTTTTT. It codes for CASSPGQTNTGELFF.

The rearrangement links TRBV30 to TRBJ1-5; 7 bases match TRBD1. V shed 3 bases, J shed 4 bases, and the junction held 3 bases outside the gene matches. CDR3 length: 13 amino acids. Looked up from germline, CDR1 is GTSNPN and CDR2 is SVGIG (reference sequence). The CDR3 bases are TGTGCCTGGAGCGGACAGGTAAATCAGCCCCAGCATTTT. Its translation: CAWSGQVNQPQHF.

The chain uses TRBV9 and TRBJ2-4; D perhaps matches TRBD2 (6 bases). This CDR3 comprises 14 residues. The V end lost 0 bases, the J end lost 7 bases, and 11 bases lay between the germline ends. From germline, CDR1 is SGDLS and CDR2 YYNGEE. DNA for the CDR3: TGTGCCAGCAGCGTAGCCCTACGGGGGAACATTCAGTACTTC. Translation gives CASSVALRGNIQYF.

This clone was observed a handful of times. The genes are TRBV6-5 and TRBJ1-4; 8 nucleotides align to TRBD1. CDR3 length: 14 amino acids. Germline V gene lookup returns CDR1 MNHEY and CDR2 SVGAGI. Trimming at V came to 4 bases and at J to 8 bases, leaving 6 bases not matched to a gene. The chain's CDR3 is CASSLDREGEKLFF. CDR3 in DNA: TGTGCCAGCAGTTTGGACAGGGAGGGGGAAAAACTGTTTTTT.

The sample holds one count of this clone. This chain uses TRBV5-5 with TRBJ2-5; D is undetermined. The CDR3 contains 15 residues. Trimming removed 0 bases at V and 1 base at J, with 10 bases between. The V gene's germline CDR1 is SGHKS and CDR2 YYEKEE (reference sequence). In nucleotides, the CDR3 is TGTGCCAGCAGCTTGGCCATGCGGAGCCAAGAGACCCAGTACTTC. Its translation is CASSLAMRSQETQYF.

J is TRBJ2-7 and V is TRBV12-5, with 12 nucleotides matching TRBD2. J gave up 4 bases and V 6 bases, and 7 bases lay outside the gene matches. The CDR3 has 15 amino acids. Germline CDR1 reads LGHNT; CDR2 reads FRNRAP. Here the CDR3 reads CASGELAGGPYEQYF. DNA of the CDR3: TGTGCTAGTGGCGAGCTAGCGGGAGGGCCGTACGAGCAGTACTTC. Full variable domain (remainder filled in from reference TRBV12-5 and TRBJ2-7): DARVTQTPRHKVTEMGQEVTMRCQPILGHNTVFWYRQTMMQGLELLAYFRNRAPLDDSGMPKDRFSAEMPDATLATLKIQPSEPRDSAVYFCASGELAGGPYEQYFGPGTRLTVT.

As DNA, the CDR3 is TGCGCCAGCAGCCTCCGCTTACAGGGCGGTGAGCAGTTCTTC. This sequence encodes CASSLRLQGGEQFF. The gene calls are TRBV4-3 and TRBJ2-1; a possible D gene is TRBD1 (6 bases). The CDR3 extends over 14 amino acids. From germline, CDR1 is LGHNA and CDR2 YSLEER. V was trimmed by 4 bases and J by 9 bases, leaving 16 bases between them.

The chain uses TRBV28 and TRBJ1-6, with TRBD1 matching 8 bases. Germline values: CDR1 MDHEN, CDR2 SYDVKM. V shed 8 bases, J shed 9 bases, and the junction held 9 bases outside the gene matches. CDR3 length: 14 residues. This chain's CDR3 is CASGSGQVFSPLHF. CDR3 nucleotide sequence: TGTGCCAGCGGGTCGGGACAGGTCTTTTCACCCCTCCACTTT.

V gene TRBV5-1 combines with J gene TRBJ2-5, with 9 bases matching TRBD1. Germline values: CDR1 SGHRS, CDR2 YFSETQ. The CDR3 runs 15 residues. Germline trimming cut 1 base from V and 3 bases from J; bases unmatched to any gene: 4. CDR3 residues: CASSLPTGGKETQYF. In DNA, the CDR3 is TGCGCCAGCAGCTTGCCGACAGGGGGGAAAGAGACCCAGTACTTC.